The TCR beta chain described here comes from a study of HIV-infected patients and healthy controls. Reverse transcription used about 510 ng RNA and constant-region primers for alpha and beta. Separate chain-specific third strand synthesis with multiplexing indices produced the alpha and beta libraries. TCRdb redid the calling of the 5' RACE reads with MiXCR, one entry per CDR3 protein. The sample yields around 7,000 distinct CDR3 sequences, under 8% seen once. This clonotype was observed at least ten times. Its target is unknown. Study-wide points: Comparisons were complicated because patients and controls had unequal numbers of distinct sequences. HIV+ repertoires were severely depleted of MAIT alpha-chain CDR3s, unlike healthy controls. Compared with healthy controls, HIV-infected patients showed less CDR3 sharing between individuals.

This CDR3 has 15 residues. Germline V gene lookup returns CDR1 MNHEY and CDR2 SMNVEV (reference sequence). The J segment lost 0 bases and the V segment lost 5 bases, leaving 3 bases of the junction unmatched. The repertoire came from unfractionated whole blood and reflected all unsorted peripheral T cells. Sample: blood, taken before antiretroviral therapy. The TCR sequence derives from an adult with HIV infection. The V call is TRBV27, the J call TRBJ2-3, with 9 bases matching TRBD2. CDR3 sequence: CASSHSGGSTDTQYF. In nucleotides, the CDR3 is TGTGCCAGCAGTCATAGCGGGGGAAGCACAGATACGCAGTATTTT.